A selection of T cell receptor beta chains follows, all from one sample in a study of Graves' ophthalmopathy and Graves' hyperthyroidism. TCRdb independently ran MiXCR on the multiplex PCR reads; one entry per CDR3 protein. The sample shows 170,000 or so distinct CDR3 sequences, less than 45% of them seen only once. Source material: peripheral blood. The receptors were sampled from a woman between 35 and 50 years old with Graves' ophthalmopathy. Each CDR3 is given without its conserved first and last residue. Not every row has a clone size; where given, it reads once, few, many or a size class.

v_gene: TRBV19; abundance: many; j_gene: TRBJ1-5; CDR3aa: ASTPLVGVAGNQPQH
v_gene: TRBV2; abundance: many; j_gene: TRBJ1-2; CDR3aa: ASIGDRGSYT
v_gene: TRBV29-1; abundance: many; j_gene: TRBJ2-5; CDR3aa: SVDAGGVGETQY
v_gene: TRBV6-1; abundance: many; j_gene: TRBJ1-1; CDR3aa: ASSPLGAWTEAF
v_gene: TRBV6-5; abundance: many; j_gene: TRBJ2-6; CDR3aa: ASKITTGHFIFGANVLT
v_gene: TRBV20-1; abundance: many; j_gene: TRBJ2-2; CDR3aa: SASRGGNTGELF
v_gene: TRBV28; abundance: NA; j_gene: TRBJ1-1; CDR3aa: ASRLTAAGNTEAF
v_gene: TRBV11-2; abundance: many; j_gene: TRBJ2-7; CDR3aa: ASSLVGATGEQY
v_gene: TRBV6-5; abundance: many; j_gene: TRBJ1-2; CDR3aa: ASSYSRAGHGGYT
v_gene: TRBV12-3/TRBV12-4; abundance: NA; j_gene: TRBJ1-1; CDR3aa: ASSFYRTGRTEAF
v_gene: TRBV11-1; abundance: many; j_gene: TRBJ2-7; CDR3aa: ASSLAWTVPHEQY
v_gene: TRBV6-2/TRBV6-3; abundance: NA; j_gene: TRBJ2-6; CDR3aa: ASKWSRAAGANVLT
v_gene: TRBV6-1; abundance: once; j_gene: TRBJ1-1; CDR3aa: ASPPVARGVTEAF
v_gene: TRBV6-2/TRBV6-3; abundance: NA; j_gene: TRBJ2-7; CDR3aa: ASSYLAYEQY
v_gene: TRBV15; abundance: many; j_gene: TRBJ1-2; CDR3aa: ATSRDQGGADGYT
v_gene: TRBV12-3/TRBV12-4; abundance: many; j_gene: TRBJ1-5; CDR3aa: ASSLGEPTEPQPQH
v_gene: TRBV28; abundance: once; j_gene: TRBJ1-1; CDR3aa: ASSRTEGEAF
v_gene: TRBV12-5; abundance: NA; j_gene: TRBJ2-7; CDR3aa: ASGLVFGGQGDYEQY
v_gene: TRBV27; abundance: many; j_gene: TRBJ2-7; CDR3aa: ASSLSSRFDEQY
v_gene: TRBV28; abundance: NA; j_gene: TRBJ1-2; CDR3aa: ASSFDRGFYGYT
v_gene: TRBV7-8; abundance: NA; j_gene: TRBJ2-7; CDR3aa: ASSSGWGYEQY
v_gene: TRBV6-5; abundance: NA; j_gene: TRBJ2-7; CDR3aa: ASSYDSGGEQY
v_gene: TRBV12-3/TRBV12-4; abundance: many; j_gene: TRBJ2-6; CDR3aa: ASRLLAGRSGANVLT
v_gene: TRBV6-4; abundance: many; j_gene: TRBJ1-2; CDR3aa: ASSKEQGINYGYT
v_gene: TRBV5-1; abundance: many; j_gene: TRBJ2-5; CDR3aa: ASSREGSVETQY
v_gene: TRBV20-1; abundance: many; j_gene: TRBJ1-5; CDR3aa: SARDRGLGGVGQPQH
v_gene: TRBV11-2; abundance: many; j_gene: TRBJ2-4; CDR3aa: ASSNRGAKNIQY
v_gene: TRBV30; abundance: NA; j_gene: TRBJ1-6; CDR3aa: AWSVDSPLH
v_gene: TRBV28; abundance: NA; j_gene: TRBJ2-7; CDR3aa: ASSFWGRRTYEQY
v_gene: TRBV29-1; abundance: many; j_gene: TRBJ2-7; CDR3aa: SAVRDYEQY
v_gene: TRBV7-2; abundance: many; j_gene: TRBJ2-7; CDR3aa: ASSPHGGSVGYEQY
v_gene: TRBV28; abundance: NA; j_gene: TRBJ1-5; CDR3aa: ASRGQGGGNQPQH
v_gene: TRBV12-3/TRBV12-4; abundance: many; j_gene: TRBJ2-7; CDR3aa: ASSPGQGHEQY
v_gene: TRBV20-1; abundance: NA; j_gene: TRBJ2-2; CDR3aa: SARDAGGTSGSGELF
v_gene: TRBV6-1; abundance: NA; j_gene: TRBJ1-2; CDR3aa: ASSEAGTGGYT
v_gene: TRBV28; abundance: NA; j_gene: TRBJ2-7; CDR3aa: ASSFSLGGHYEQY